This T cell receptor beta chain was identified during a study of blood T cell repertoires in COVID-19. Across the study: From the United States, Italy and Spain came samples of acute and convalescent COVID-19. T cells, B-cell-depleted T cells, or PBMCs provided the cDNA or gDNA that served as material.

Trimming stripped 5 bases from V and 8 bases from J, with 12 bases between. Germline assignment: CDR1 SGDLS and CDR2 YYNGEE. The CDR3 extends over 12 amino acids. In the authors' methods: Reference gene primer amplification in the assay estimated nucleated cell counts. The assay was immunoSEQ multiplex PCR, and TCRdb's table has in-frame clones only and misses some. D and trimming come from the DNA, and the V and J calls and clone size come from that table. Of about 300,000 clones listed, around 80% are singletons. The sample holds one count of this clone. J is TRBJ2-3 and V is TRBV9; possible D gene TRBD2, 5 bases. The receptor was isolated from a woman aged 45-60 years with acute or convalescent COVID-19. Sequenced sample: peripheral blood. DNA of the CDR3: TGTGCCAGCAGTGGAGAGGGTGGTACGCAGTATTTT. Protein product: CASSGEGGTQYF. Filled out from reference TRBV9 and TRBJ2-3, the complete variable domain reads DSGVTQTPKHLITATGQRVTLRCSPRSGDLSVYWYQQSLDQGLQFLIQYYNGEERAKGNILERFSAQQFPDLHSELNLSSLELGDSALYFCASSGEGGTQYFGPGTRLTVL.